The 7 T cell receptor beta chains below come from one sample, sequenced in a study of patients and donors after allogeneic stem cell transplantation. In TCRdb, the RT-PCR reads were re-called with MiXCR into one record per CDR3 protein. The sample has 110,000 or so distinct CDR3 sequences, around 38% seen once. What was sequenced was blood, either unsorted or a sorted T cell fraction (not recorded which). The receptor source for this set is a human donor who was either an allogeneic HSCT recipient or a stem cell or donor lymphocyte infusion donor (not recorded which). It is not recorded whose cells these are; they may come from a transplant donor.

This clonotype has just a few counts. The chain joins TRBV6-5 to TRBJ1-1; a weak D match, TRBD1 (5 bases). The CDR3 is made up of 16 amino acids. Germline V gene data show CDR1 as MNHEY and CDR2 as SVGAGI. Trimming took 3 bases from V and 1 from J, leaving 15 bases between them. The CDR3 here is CASSYLSFTGNTEAFF. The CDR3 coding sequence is TGTGCCAGCAGTTATCTTTCGTTTACAGGGAACACTGAAGCTTTCTTT.

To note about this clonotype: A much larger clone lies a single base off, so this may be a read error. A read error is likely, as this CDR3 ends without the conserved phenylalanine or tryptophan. CDR3 DNA sequence: TGTGCCAGCAGTTACTCTCCGGACAGACGTAATGAAAAACTGTTTTTG. Protein sequence: CASSYSPDRRNEKLFL. The chain employs TRBV6-5 and TRBJ1-4, with a tentative D call TRBD1 (6 bases). The ends were cut back, 0 bases at V and 4 bases at J, with 12 bases in the middle. CDR3 length equals 16 residues. Germline V gene lookup returns CDR1 MNHEY and CDR2 SVGAGI.

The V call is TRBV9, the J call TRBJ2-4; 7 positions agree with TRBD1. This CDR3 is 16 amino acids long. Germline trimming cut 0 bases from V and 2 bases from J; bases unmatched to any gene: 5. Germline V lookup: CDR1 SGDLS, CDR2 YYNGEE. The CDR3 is CASSVGGGATKNIQYF. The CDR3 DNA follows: TGTGCCAGCAGCGTAGGAGGGGGCGCGACCAAAAACATTCAGTACTTC. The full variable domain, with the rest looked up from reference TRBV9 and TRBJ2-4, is DSGVTQTPKHLITATGQRVTLRCSPRSGDLSVYWYQQSLDQGLQFLIQYYNGEERAKGNILERFSAQQFPDLHSELNLSSLELGDSALYFCASSVGGGATKNIQYFGAGTRLSVL.

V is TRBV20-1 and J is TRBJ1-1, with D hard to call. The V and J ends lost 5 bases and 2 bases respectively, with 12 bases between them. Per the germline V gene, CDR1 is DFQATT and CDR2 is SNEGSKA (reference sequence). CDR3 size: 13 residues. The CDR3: CSAPVSGNTEAFF. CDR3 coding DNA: TGCAGTGCTCCCGTAAGTGGTAACACTGAAGCTTTCTTT.

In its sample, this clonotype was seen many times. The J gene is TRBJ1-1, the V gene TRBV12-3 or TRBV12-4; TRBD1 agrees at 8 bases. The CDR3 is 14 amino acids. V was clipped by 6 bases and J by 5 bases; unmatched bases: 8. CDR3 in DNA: TGTGCCAGCAGCCGACAGGGGCGGGGGACTGAAGCTTTCTTT. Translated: CASSRQGRGTEAFF.

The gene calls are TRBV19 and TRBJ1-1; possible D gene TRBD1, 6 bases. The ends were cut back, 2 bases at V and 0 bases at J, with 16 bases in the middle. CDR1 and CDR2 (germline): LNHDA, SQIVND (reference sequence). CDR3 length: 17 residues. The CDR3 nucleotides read TGTGCCAGTAGTATAACCCTAGACAGGAACATGAACACTGAAGCTTTCTTT. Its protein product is CASSITLDRNMNTEAFF. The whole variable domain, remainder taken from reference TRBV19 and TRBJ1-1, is DGGITQSPKYLFRKEGQNVTLSCEQNLNHDAMYWYRQDPGQGLRLIYYSQIVNDFQKGDIAEGYSVSREKKESFPLTVTSAQKNPTAFYLCASSITLDRNMNTEAFFGQGTRLTVV.

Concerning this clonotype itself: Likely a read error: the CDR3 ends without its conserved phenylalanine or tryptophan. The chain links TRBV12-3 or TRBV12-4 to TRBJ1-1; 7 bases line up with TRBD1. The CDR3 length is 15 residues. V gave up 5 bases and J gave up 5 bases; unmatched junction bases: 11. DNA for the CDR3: TGTGCCAGCAGTCGCGCCAGGGGGGCGGTAACTGAAGCTTTCTTG. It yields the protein CASSRARGAVTEAFL.